Each of the 16 T cell receptor beta chains below was sequenced from the same sample in a study of blood T cell repertoires in COVID-19 (TCRdb year 2020). Library prep was done by the immunoSEQ multiplex PCR assay. TCRdb took over this immuneACCESS table, retaining in-frame rearrangements with V and J assigned. Such tables are incomplete; in checked studies, under half of the missing clones stem from an unresolved V gene, and the remainder is unexplained. The sample table records 35,000 to 50,000 clones; approximately 80% of these occur just once. Of the sample, 20% to 30% falls within the top ten clones. The sequencing input was peripheral blood. These TCRs come from a woman aged 55-69 years with acute or convalescent COVID-19.

The chain uses TRBV10-3 and TRBJ1-1, with D unresolved. CDR3 size: 14 residues. CDR1 ENHRY and CDR2 SYGVKD come from the germline V gene. Trimming left V 2 bases short and J 2 bases short, with 9 bases between. CDR3 nucleotide sequence: TGTGCCATCAGTGAGGTCTCGGGAAACACTGAAGCTTTCTTT. It specifies CAISEVSGNTEAFF.

The chain employs TRBV11-3 and TRBJ2-1, with D maybe TRBD2 (7 bases). This CDR3 has 15 residues. Germline V lookup: CDR1 SGHNT, CDR2 YENEEA. V was clipped by 1 base and J by 7 bases, with 14 bases between them. Here the CDR3 reads CASSLVGGAPNEQFF. In nucleotides, the CDR3 is TGTGCCAGCAGCTTAGTGGGGGGGGCCCCGAATGAGCAGTTCTTC.

This clone was counted a single time. The germline gene is not matched at one end of the junction; a read error may be the cause. The chain recombines TRBV18 with TRBJ1-1; 7 bases fit TRBD1. The CDR3 is 15 residues long. Germline V gene sequence: CDR1 KGHSH, CDR2 LQKENI. The CDR3 spells CTSSPTQGGNTEAFF. The CDR3 DNA reads TGTACCAGCTCACCAACCCAGGGGGGGAACACTGAAGCTTTCTTT.

V usage is TRBV14 and J usage is TRBJ2-1, with D unresolved. The CDR3 is made up of 14 amino acids. Trimming pared 1 base from V and 6 bases from J, leaving 10 bases between. Looked up from germline, CDR1 is SGHDN and CDR2 is FVKESK. The CDR3 bases are TGTGCCAGCAGCCAAGCGTCTCTCCTCAATGAGCAGTTCTTC. It codes for CASSQASLLNEQFF.

This sequence joins TRBV6-5 and TRBJ1-6; 9 bases agree with TRBD1. CDR1 and CDR2 (germline): MNHEY, SVGAGI. CDR3 length: 12 residues. With V trimmed by 8 bases and J by 11 bases, 4 bases remained unmatched. The CDR3 DNA is TGTGCCAGCGAGGACAGGGGAGCACCCCTCCACTTT. This translates into CASEDRGAPLHF.

The V and J genes are TRBV4-3 and TRBJ2-3; tentative D call: TRBD1 (5 bases). Between the trimmed V and J ends, which lost 4 bases and 6 bases, there was a span of 11 bases. Germline V lookup: CDR1 LGHNA, CDR2 YSLEER. This CDR3 is 13 amino acids long. The DNA for the CDR3 is TGCGCCAGCAGCCCCAAAAAGGGGGATACGCAGTATTTT. Translated: CASSPKKGDTQYF.

The V gene is TRBV4-3, the J gene TRBJ1-2; maybe TRBD1 (6 bases). Germline V gene sequence: CDR1 LGHNA, CDR2 YSLEER. Trimming stripped 3 bases from V and 4 bases from J, with 18 bases between. This CDR3 is built from 16 residues. The CDR3 DNA sequence: TGCGCCAGCAGCCAGCGAAACAGGGAATTTCCCTATGGCTACACCTTC. Amino acids: CASSQRNREFPYGYTF.

The rearrangement joins TRBV30 to TRBJ1-2, with D perhaps matching TRBD1 (5 bases). The CDR3 runs to 13 residues. Germline loops: CDR1 GTSNPN, CDR2 SVGIG (reference sequence). V gave up 2 bases and J gave up 2 bases, with 9 bases separating them. Here the CDR3 reads CAWSPQANYGYTF. CDR3 nucleotide sequence: TGTGCCTGGAGTCCACAGGCGAACTATGGCTACACCTTC.

The chain is built from TRBV6-5 and TRBJ1-2; D gene unclear. The CDR3 contains 13 residues. Trimming cost V 0 bases and J 4 bases, with 6 bases left between them. Looked up from germline, CDR1 is MNHEY and CDR2 is SVGAGI. CDR3 protein: CASSYSPLYGYTF. The CDR3 DNA reads as TGTGCCAGCAGTTACTCCCCCCTCTATGGCTACACCTTC.

The gene calls are TRBV4-3 and TRBJ2-2; 10 nucleotides line up with TRBD2. Germline CDR1 reads LGHNA; CDR2 reads YSLEER. Germline trimming cut 1 base from V and 5 bases from J; bases unmatched to any gene: 7. The CDR3 is 17 amino acids. CDR3: CASSQVGLAGVTGELFF. CDR3 sequence (DNA): TGCGCCAGCAGCCAAGTGGGGCTAGCGGGGGTGACCGGGGAGCTGTTTTTT.

The chain employs TRBV3-1 (or the pseudogene TRBV3-2) and TRBJ2-2; 7 nucleotides match TRBD2. V lost 1 base and J lost 7; bases outside the gene matches: 3. CDR3 length: 14 amino acids. Germline values: CDR1 LGHDT, CDR2 YNNKEL (reference sequence). CDR3 loop: CASSQGGGSGELFF. The CDR3 DNA reads TGTGCCAGCAGCCAAGGGGGGGGAAGCGGGGAGCTGTTTTTT.

The chain joins TRBV27 to TRBJ2-1, with 8 bases aligning to TRBD2. The CDR3 is 16 amino acids. Per the germline V gene, CDR1 is MNHEY and CDR2 is SMNVEV (reference sequence). V gave up 10 bases and J gave up 0 bases; unmatched junction bases: 11. The CDR3 DNA follows: TGTGCCACGACCCTAGGTAGCGGGGCCTCCTACAATGAGCAGTTCTTC. Translation gives CATTLGSGASYNEQFF.

The chain carries TRBV7-8 and TRBJ2-5, with unresolved D. V gave up 3 bases and J gave up 4 bases, with 3 bases separating them. Germline loops: CDR1 SGHVS, CDR2 FQNEAQ. The CDR3 has 11 amino acids. CDR3 loop: CASSFGETQYF. In DNA form, the CDR3 reads TGTGCCAGCAGCTTCGGAGAGACCCAGTACTTC.

The table lists this clone with a count of one. The chain couples TRBV13 to TRBJ1-2, with 12 nucleotides matching TRBD1. The CDR3 consists of 18 residues. The germline gives CDR1 PRHDT, CDR2 FYEKMQ (reference sequence). The V gene end was trimmed by 0 bases and the J gene end by 2 bases; junction bases not matched to a gene: 7. CDR3 in DNA: TGTGCCAGCAGCTTAGGATCCGGGACAGGGGGCGGCAACTATGGCTACACCTTC. This gives the protein CASSLGSGTGGGNYGYTF.

V gene TRBV7-9 combines with J gene TRBJ2-1; perhaps TRBD2 as D (6 bases). This CDR3 is 13 amino acids long. V lost 11 bases, J lost 0 bases, and 11 bases lay in between. Per germline, CDR1 SEHNR and CDR2 FQNEAQ (reference sequence). The CDR3 spells CASGDLSYNEQFF. The DNA of the CDR3 is TGTGCCTCGGGGGACCTCTCCTACAATGAGCAGTTCTTC.

J is TRBJ2-2 and V is TRBV5-1; weak D call: TRBD1 (6 bases). CDR1 and CDR2 from the germline V gene are SGHRS and YFSETQ. V was trimmed by 0 bases and J by 8 bases, leaving 11 bases between them. The CDR3 contains 14 residues. The CDR3: CASSLDRDMGELFF. The CDR3 region has the DNA TGCGCCAGCAGCTTGGACAGGGACATGGGGGAGCTGTTTTTT.